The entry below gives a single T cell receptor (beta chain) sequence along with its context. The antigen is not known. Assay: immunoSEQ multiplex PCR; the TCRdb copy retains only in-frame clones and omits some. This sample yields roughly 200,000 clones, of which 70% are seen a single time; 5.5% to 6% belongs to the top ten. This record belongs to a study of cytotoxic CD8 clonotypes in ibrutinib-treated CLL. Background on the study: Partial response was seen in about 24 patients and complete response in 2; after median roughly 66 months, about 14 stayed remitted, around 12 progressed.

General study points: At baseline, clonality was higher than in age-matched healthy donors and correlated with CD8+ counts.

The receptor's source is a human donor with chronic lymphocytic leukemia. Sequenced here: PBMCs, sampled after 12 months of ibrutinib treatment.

Here the CDR3 DNA reads TGCGCCAGCAGCTTCGGGCAGGGGGCGGGAGAGCAGTACTTC. Translated: CASSFGQGAGEQYF. The chain carries TRBV5-1 and TRBJ2-7, with 8 bases identical to TRBD1. CDR3 length equals 14 residues. CDR1 is SGHRS and CDR2 is YFSETQ in the germline V gene. V dropped 2 bases and J dropped 7; count of bases not matched to a gene: 8.